The present T cell receptor (beta chain) was sequenced within a study of T cell responses to AZD1222 COVID-19 vaccine. Points from the study as a whole: Two AZD1222 doses significantly raised spike-specific TCR breadth and depth over controls.

Method: immunoSEQ multiplex PCR; TCRdb's copy keeps in-frame clones and lacks some. The table records 90,000 to 150,000 clones, nearly 90% of them present only once. This CDR3 contains 16 residues. The ends were cut back, 5 bases at V and 2 bases at J, with 18 bases in the middle. The germline gives CDR1 MNHEY, CDR2 SMNVEV (reference sequence). Notes on this clone: Its target is not known.

This sequence joins TRBV27 and TRBJ1-2; D is uncertain. The sequence came from an adult in good health. Specimen: peripheral blood, collected on day 0 of AZD1222 vaccination. The CDR3 reads CASSPSYDPRNYGYTF. For the CDR3, the DNA is TGTGCCAGCAGTCCCTCATACGACCCGAGGAACTATGGCTACACCTTC.